Following are 28 T cell receptor beta chains from one sample sequenced in a study of blood T cells in healthy people across ages. Sample-barcoded 5' priming and a J-beta primer mix drove a second PCR of 7 to 11 cycles. TCRdb reprocessed the 5' RACE reads with MiXCR, giving one entry per CDR3 protein. The table lists 1.8 million or so distinct CDR3 sequences, about two fifths of them singletons, with 23% in the top ten. The sample consisted of blood. The receptors originated from a human donor in good health.

This clonotype was seen a single time. The chain couples TRBV28 to TRBJ1-1; the D is unclear. V shed 8 bases and J shed 1 base, with 20 bases lying between them. Germline assignment: CDR1 MDHEN and CDR2 SYDVKM. The CDR3 has 16 residues. The CDR3 nucleotides read TGTGCCAGCCAGAGCCCGGGATCCTTACCGAACACTGAAGCTTTCTTT. As protein: CASQSPGSLPNTEAFF.

In the case of this clonotype: A much larger clone lies a single base off, so this may be a read error. The V and J genes are TRBV20-1 and TRBJ2-7; D call uncertain. Germline V lookup: CDR1 DFQATT, CDR2 SNEGSKA (reference sequence). The CDR3 totals 15 residues. Trimming pared 6 bases from V and 0 bases from J, leaving 18 bases between. The CDR3 nucleotides are TGCAGTGCCCCCCGCCGTGGGTTAGCCTCCTACGAGCAGTACTTC. It is translated as CSAPRRGLASYEQYF.

The chain has TRBV5-5 and TRBJ1-5; a weak D match, TRBD1 (5 bases). V lost 4 bases and J lost 4, with 12 bases in between. Germline CDR1 and CDR2: SGHKS and YYEKEE (reference sequence). The CDR3 covers 14 residues. CDR3: CASSPGLLNQPQHF. CDR3 nucleotide sequence: TGTGCCAGCAGCCCGGGACTTCTTAATCAGCCCCAGCATTTT.

V is TRBV20-1 and J is TRBJ2-7, with D perhaps TRBD1 (6 bases). The V gene's germline CDR1 is DFQATT and CDR2 SNEGSKA (reference sequence). With 3 bases removed from V and 2 bases from J, the gap between germline ends came to 20 bases. This CDR3 region has 16 residues. This CDR3 is CSASDLQGFSPYEQYF. CDR3 nucleotides: TGCAGTGCTAGTGACTTACAGGGCTTCAGTCCCTACGAGCAGTACTTC.

V is TRBV30 and J is TRBJ1-6; D gene unclear. Germline V gives CDR1 GTSNPN, CDR2 SVGIG (reference sequence). The CDR3 totals 16 residues. Trimming cost V 5 bases and J 0 bases, with 14 bases left between them. The CDR3 reads CAWADRLSSYNSPLHF. Here the CDR3 DNA reads TGTGCCTGGGCGGACCGGTTGAGCTCCTATAATTCACCCCTCCACTTT.

V and J are TRBV5-6 and TRBJ2-7, with 10 nucleotides matching TRBD2. Germline-derived CDR1 and CDR2 are SGHDT and YYEEEE. CDR3 length: 14 residues. The V segment lost 5 bases and the J segment 7 bases; nucleotides outside the gene matches: 9. The CDR3 DNA reads TGTGCCAGCAGTCATAGCGGGGGGCCTTGGGAGCAGTACTTC. It is translated as CASSHSGGPWEQYF.

V and J are TRBV4-3 and TRBJ2-3; no clear D gene. CDR3 length equals 14 residues. Deletions cut 2 bases from V and 5 bases from J, with 11 bases between. Germline loops: CDR1 LGHNA, CDR2 YSLEER. CDR3 coding DNA: TGCGCCAGCAGCCAAACGATATTAGGAGATACGCAGTATTTT. Protein: CASSQTILGDTQYF.

The genes are TRBV4-2 and TRBJ1-2; TRBD1 might be the D (5 bases). Trimming shortened V by 1 base and J by 10 bases, and 19 bases separated the two germline ends. The CDR3 is made up of 15 amino acids. Germline V lookup: CDR1 LGHNA, CDR2 YNFKEQ. The CDR3: CASSQGTGADVYYTF. The DNA of the CDR3 is TGTGCCAGCAGCCAAGGGACCGGGGCCGACGTGTACTACACCTTC.

This sequence joins TRBV7-8 and TRBJ2-7; 7 nucleotides agree with TRBD2. CDR3 length equals 19 residues. V lost 5 bases to trimming and J lost 0 bases; unmatched junction nucleotides: 19. Germline V gives CDR1 SGHVS, CDR2 FQNEAQ. The CDR3 coding sequence is TGTGCCAGCAGCGACTCTTCGTTGCCTAGCGGACCTAGCTCCTACGAGCAGTACTTC. The encoded protein is CASSDSSLPSGPSSYEQYF.

V and J are TRBV29-1 and TRBJ2-3; D is undetermined. The CDR3 has 13 residues. Germline V lookup: CDR1 SQVTM, CDR2 ANQGSEA. V lost 4 bases and J 0 bases, leaving 8 bases between the germline ends. This CDR3 is CSVGRPSTDTQYF. The CDR3 region has the DNA TGCAGCGTTGGCAGACCTAGCACAGATACGCAGTATTTT.

Only a few counts were recorded for this clonotype. CDR3 in DNA: TGCAGTGCCCCTAGAAGGGGCCCCTACGAGCAGTACTTC. Translating gives CSAPRRGPYEQYF. The chain carries TRBV20-1 and TRBJ2-7; D may be TRBD1 (5 bases). There are 13 residues in the CDR3. Germline loops: CDR1 DFQATT, CDR2 SNEGSKA (reference sequence). V lost 6 bases and J lost 2, with 14 bases in between.

This clonotype has only a few counts. V usage is TRBV7-2 and J usage is TRBJ2-7; a possible D gene is TRBD2 (5 bases). This CDR3 contains 14 residues. Between the trimmed V and J ends, which lost 0 bases and 1 base, there was a span of 7 bases. Germline CDR1 SGHTA, CDR2 FQGNSA. The CDR3 loop reads CASSLAPGSYEQYF. The CDR3, as DNA: TGTGCCAGCAGCTTAGCGCCGGGGTCCTACGAGCAGTACTTC.

This chain joins TRBV9 and TRBJ1-2, with D tentatively TRBD1 (5 bases). Per germline, CDR1 SGDLS and CDR2 YYNGEE. V shed 0 bases and J shed 7 bases, with 10 bases lying between them. The CDR3 runs 13 residues. The CDR3 DNA reads TGTGCCAGCAGCGTAGAAAGGGGAGGTGGCTACACCTTC. Translating gives CASSVERGGGYTF.

The chain carries TRBV7-2 and TRBJ2-3; no firm D call. From germline, CDR1 is SGHTA and CDR2 FQGNSA. The CDR3 loop spans 16 amino acids. Trimming shortened V by 5 bases and J by 0 bases, and 15 bases separated the two germline ends. CDR3 coding DNA: TGTGCCAGCAGCCCGGACCGTTATTCTAGCACAGATACGCAGTATTTT. Translating it yields CASSPDRYSSTDTQYF.

This clonotype was seen a few times. The chain joins TRBV6-5 to TRBJ1-1; D might be TRBD1 (5 bases). V was cut by 0 bases and J by 0 bases, with 14 bases left in between. CDR3 length: 17 amino acids. Germline CDR1 MNHEY, CDR2 SVGAGI. CDR3 sequence (DNA): TGTGCCAGCAGTTACTCGCCGGGACCGCTCATGAACACTGAAGCTTTCTTT. This gives the protein CASSYSPGPLMNTEAFF.

This clonotype was recorded a few times. V gene TRBV4-1 combines with J gene TRBJ1-4; D gene ambiguous. This CDR3 contains 17 residues. The V end was cut by 0 bases, the J end by 0 bases, with 11 bases between. Germline values: CDR1 MGHRA, CDR2 YSYEKL. The CDR3, as DNA: TGCGCCAGCAGCCAAGAACGGGTCGTTGCAACTAATGAAAAACTGTTTTTT. Translating gives CASSQERVVATNEKLFF.

The gene calls are TRBV6-2 or TRBV6-3 and TRBJ1-5; D gene uncertain. The V end lost 2 bases, the J end lost 6 bases, and 20 bases lay between the germline ends. The CDR3 extends over 17 amino acids. Germline V gene lookup returns CDR1 MNHEY and CDR2 SVGEGT. The CDR3 DNA follows: TGTGCCAGCAGTTACCGCTCTAAGTCGGGGATCGTTCAGCCCCAGCATTTT. Residues: CASSYRSKSGIVQPQHF.

This clonotype has only a few counts. The V call is TRBV12-3 or TRBV12-4, the J call TRBJ2-1; the D gene is possibly TRBD2 (6 bases). CDR3 length equals 16 residues. V was cut by 7 bases and J by 5 bases, with 21 bases left in between. This CDR3 reads CASIPMEGQRDNEQFF. As DNA, the CDR3 is TGTGCCAGCATTCCGATGGAGGGCCAGAGGGACAATGAGCAGTTCTTC.

The J gene is TRBJ2-3, the V gene TRBV6-1; D is unresolved. The germline V gene encodes CDR1 MNHNS and CDR2 SASEGT. The CDR3 runs to 15 residues. V lost 2 bases to trimming and J lost 0 bases, with 9 bases between them. The CDR3 DNA follows: TGTGCCAGCAGTGAACCCGTCCCTAGCACAGATACGCAGTATTTT. Its protein is CASSEPVPSTDTQYF.

This clonotype was counted only a few times. This chain uses TRBV29-1 with TRBJ1-2; possibly TRBD1 for D (5 bases). V was shortened by 6 bases and J by 3 bases, with 23 bases between the two germline ends. The CDR3 has 16 residues. CDR1 SQVTM and CDR2 ANQGSEA come from the germline V gene. The CDR3 sequence: CSVGDPNPTSDYGYTF. CDR3 nucleotide sequence: TGCAGCGTGGGGGACCCCAACCCGACAAGTGACTATGGCTACACCTTC.

This chain connects TRBV2 to TRBJ1-4; no reliable D call. The germline CDR1 and CDR2 sequences are SNHLY and FYNNEI. The germline V and J ends were trimmed by 8 bases and 7 bases, with 20 bases remaining between them. The CDR3 runs to 15 residues. CDR3 DNA: TGTGCCAGCTATATACCGGGCGTAGAGGGTGAAAAACTGTTTTTT. This gives the protein CASYIPGVEGEKLFF.

The rearrangement uses TRBV12-3 or TRBV12-4 and TRBJ1-4; no firm D call. This CDR3 spans 14 amino acids. Deletions cut 5 bases from V and 10 bases from J, with 17 bases between. The CDR3 here is CASSQEDGDGKLFF. The CDR3 DNA reads TGTGCCAGCAGTCAAGAGGACGGGGATGGAAAACTGTTTTTT.

On this clonotype: Given a much more abundant clone one base away, this may be a read error. The genes are TRBV29-1 and TRBJ2-1; D is possibly TRBD2 (5 bases). The V end lost 8 bases, the J end lost 7 bases, and 21 bases lay between the germline ends. This CDR3 has 14 residues. CDR1 is SQVTM and CDR2 is ANQGSEA in the germline V gene. CDR3 region: CSLSQRSTGNEQFF. The CDR3 DNA is TGCAGCCTATCGCAGAGGTCGACGGGAAATGAGCAGTTCTTC.

This clonotype turned up a few times. V gene TRBV6-1 combines with J gene TRBJ1-2, with 7 bases matching TRBD1. Trimming removed 6 bases from V and 8 bases from J; junction bases left unmatched: 9. This CDR3 is built from 13 residues. Germline V gene sequence: CDR1 MNHNS, CDR2 SASEGT. DNA for the CDR3: TGTGCCAGCAGAACAGGGGATCTCGGCGGCTACACCTTC. Translation gives CASRTGDLGGYTF.

The chain joins TRBV5-1 to TRBJ1-2, with D uncertain. The germline CDR1 and CDR2 sequences are SGHRS and YFSETQ. This CDR3 has 16 amino acids. Between the trimmed V and J ends, which lost 4 bases and 1 base, there was a span of 17 bases. The CDR3 DNA reads TGCGCCAGCAGCCGCTATTACCGGGATCTTAACTATGGCTACACCTTC. Translation: CASSRYYRDLNYGYTF.

The chain uses TRBV7-9 and TRBJ2-7, with 11 bases aligning to TRBD2. The CDR3 covers 18 residues. Germline V lookup: CDR1 SEHNR, CDR2 FQNEAQ (reference sequence). Trimming took 2 bases from V and 7 from J; bases not matched to a gene: 16. The chain's CDR3 is CASSLPPRLAGRLNEQYF. The CDR3 DNA reads TGTGCCAGCAGCTTACCCCCTCGACTAGCGGGGAGGTTAAATGAGCAGTACTTC.

As to this clonotype: It may be a read error: a sequence one base away is much more abundant. The chain has TRBV12-3 or TRBV12-4 and TRBJ1-2; the match to TRBD1 covers 10 bases. J lost 4 bases, V lost 6 bases, and 5 bases had no gene match. The CDR3 is 14 amino acids. The CDR3 DNA follows: TGTGCCAGCAGAGAGACAGGGGGCGGCTATGGCTACACCTTC. This translates into CASRETGGGYGYTF.

This chain connects TRBV15 to TRBJ2-2; D gene ambiguous. CDR1 and CDR2 (germline): LNHNV, YYDKDF (reference sequence). Trimming shortened V by 0 bases and J by 5 bases, and 16 bases separated the two germline ends. There are 17 residues in the CDR3. The CDR3 loop reads CATSRDANRGGTGELFF. The DNA for the CDR3 is TGTGCCACCAGCAGAGATGCGAATAGAGGTGGTACCGGGGAGCTGTTTTTT.